These T cell receptor beta chains were read from a single sample in a study of regulatory T cells in long-lasting Graves disease. TCRdb fed the multiplex PCR reads into MiXCR, producing one record per CDR3 protein. The sample shows 200,000 to 250,000 distinct CDR3 sequences, roughly 20% of them seen only once. The same data also went into a second study, on T cells in Graves' hyperthyroidism and ophthalmopathy.

This specimen was peripheral blood mononuclear cells (PBMCs), taken at new diagnosis, from a patient treated with antithyroid drugs. These TCRs come from a woman between 25 and 40 years old with Graves disease. Both conserved end residues are part of each CDR3. D genes are given only for firm matches. The size of a clone is reported for some rows only, either as once, few or many, or as a class for expanded clones.

clone size,J gene,D gene,V gene,CDR3 protein,CDR3 DNA
NA,TRBJ2-7,TRBD2,TRBV7-2,CASSLVAASGYEQYF,TGTGCCAGCAGCTTAGTCGCGGCTAGCGGCTACGAGCAGTACTTC
NA,TRBJ2-4,NA,TRBV7-8,CASSRDLLLVNIQYF,TGTGCCAGCAGCCGGGACCTGTTACTAGTAAACATTCAGTACTTC
NA,TRBJ1-1,TRBD1,TRBV7-8,CASSPQGAAEAFF,TGTGCCAGCAGCCCCCAGGGGGCGGCTGAAGCTTTCTTT
many,TRBJ2-7,NA,TRBV3-1,CASSPGMGSYEQYF,TGTGCCAGCAGCCCCGGGATGGGATCCTACGAGCAGTACTTC
many,TRBJ1-4,NA,TRBV27,CASSRNRANEKLFF,TGTGCCAGCAGTCGGAACCGGGCTAATGAAAAACTGTTTTTT
NA,TRBJ1-1,NA,TRBV7-9,CASSPTGLTEAFF,TGTGCCAGCAGCCCCACAGGGTTGACTGAAGCTTTCTTT
NA,TRBJ2-1,TRBD1,TRBV4-1,CASSQGQGHDEQFF,TGCGCCAGCAGCCAGGGACAGGGTCATGATGAGCAGTTCTTC
NA,TRBJ2-1,NA,TRBV28,CASSRVENEQFF,TGTGCCAGCAGTAGAGTGGAGAATGAGCAGTTCTTC
NA,TRBJ2-1,TRBD2,TRBV5-1,CASSPGLADSYNEQFF,TGCGCCAGCAGCCCTGGACTAGCGGACTCCTACAATGAGCAGTTCTTC
many,TRBJ1-2,NA,TRBV5-6,CASSLDVGTTNYGYTF,TGTGCCAGCAGCTTGGATGTCGGGACGACTAACTATGGCTACACCTTC
many,TRBJ1-4,TRBD1,TRBV9,CASSYGQGAREKLFF,TGTGCCAGCAGCTACGGACAGGGGGCTCGAGAAAAACTGTTTTTT
many,TRBJ2-5,TRBD1,TRBV28,CASSSATGGQETQYF,TGTGCCAGCAGTTCGGCCACAGGGGGGCAAGAGACCCAGTACTTC
NA,TRBJ2-5,NA,TRBV11-2,CASSSGIYQETQYF,TGTGCCAGCAGCTCCGGTATATATCAAGAGACCCAGTACTTC
NA,TRBJ2-1,TRBD2,TRBV6-2/TRBV6-3,CASGYPSSGIEQFF,TGTGCCAGCGGTTACCCCTCAAGCGGGATTGAGCAGTTCTTC
few,TRBJ2-1,NA,TRBV10-3,CAIKNEGSYNEQFF,TGTGCCATCAAGAATGAGGGGAGTTACAATGAGCAGTTCTTC
many,TRBJ2-5,TRBD2,TRBV30,CAWSAPSTSSETQYF,TGTGCCTGGAGCGCTCCCTCGACTAGCTCAGAGACCCAGTACTTC
many,TRBJ2-1,NA,TRBV19,CASSISGTGLSYNEQFF,TGTGCCAGTAGTATTTCTGGAACCGGGCTCTCCTACAATGAGCAGTTCTTC
many,TRBJ1-1,NA,TRBV20-1,CSARVLSILTEAFF,TGCAGTGCCCGAGTATTAAGTATCCTCACTGAAGCTTTCTTT
many,TRBJ2-7,NA,TRBV12-3/TRBV12-4,CASSPGPGYEQYF,TGCGCCAGCAGCCCCGGCCCCGGCTACGAGCAGTACTTC
many,TRBJ1-5,NA,TRBV28,CASSSIQPQHF,TGTGCCAGCAGTTCCATTCAGCCCCAGCATTTT
NA,TRBJ2-3,TRBD2,TRBV12-3/TRBV12-4,CASSPTSERGTQYF,TGTGCCAGCAGTCCGACCTCTGAGCGGGGCACGCAGTATTTT
many,TRBJ2-7,TRBD1,TRBV18,CASSLDRAYEQYF,TGTGCCAGCTCCCTAGACAGGGCTTACGAGCAGTACTTC
many,TRBJ1-5,NA,TRBV2,CASTPQGGQPQHF,TGTGCCAGCACCCCCCAGGGAGGTCAGCCCCAGCATTTT
NA,TRBJ2-5,NA,TRBV12-3/TRBV12-4,CASTWKGTAKTQYF,TGTGCCAGCACCTGGAAGGGAACGGCGAAGACCCAGTACTTC
many,TRBJ2-7,NA,TRBV15,CATSREGLYEQYF,TGTGCCACCAGCAGAGAGGGCCTTTACGAGCAGTACTTC